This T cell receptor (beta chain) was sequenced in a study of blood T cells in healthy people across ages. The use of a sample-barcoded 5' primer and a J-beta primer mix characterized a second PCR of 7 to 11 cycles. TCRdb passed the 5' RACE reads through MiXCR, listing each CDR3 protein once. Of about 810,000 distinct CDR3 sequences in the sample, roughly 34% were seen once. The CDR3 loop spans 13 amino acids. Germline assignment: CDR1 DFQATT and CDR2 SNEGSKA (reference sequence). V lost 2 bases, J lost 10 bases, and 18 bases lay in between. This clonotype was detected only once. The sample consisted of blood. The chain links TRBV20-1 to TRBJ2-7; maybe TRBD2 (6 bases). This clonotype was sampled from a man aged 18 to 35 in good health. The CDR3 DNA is TGCAGTGCTAGAAGGGGACTGGATGATTCTCAGTACTTC. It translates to CSARRGLDDSQYF.